This T cell receptor (beta chain) was recorded in a study of molecular identifiers for immune sequencing clone quantification. Overall study findings and caveats: Clones that had above 20 RNA copies took up over 99% of effector molecules but under 1% in naive cells.

TCRdb called the PCR reads again in MiXCR, with one record for every CDR3 protein. The data show 60,000 to 70,000 distinct CDR3 sequences, with under 20% seen just once and approximately 1.5% held by the top ten. This clonotype was observed a handful of times. Its specificity is not known. V was clipped by 5 bases and J by 4 bases, with 20 bases between them. Germline-derived CDR1 and CDR2 are SEHNR and FQNEAQ (reference sequence). This CDR3 is 16 amino acids long. Sorting defined naive CD8 T cells as CD8+CD4-CCR7+CD45RA+. What was sequenced was naive CD8+ T cells from blood, with Jurkat cell RNA spiked in. The subset: FACS-sorted CD8+CD4-CCR7+CD45RA+ naive T cells. J is TRBJ2-5 and V is TRBV7-9, with TRBD2 as a possible D gene (6 bases). The receptor was derived from a human donor in good health. Some libraries in this study had Jurkat cell RNA spiked in. The CDR3 loop is CASSPPEGRPRETQYF. The CDR3 nucleotides read TGTGCCAGCAGCCCACCGGAGGGCAGGCCTCGAGAGACCCAGTACTTC.